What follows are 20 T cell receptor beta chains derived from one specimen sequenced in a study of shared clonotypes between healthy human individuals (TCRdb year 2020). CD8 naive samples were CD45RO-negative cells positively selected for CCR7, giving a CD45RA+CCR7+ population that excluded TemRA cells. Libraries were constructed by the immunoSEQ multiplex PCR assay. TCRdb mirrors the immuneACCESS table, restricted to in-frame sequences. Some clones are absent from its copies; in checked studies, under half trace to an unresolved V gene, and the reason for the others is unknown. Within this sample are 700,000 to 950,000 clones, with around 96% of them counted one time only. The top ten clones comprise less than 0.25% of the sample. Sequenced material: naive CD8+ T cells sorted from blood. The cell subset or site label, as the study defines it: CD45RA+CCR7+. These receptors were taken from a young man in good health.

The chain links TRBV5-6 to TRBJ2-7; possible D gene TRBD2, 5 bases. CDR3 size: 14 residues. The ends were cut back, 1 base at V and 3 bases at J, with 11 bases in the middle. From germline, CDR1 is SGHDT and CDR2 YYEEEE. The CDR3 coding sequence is TGTGCCAGCAGCTTGACTAGGCCGAGCTACGAGCAGTACTTC. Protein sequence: CASSLTRPSYEQYF. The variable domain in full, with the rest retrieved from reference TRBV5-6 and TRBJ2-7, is DAGVTQSPTHLIKTRGQQVTLRCSPKSGHDTVSWYQQALGQGPQFIFQYYEEEERQRGNFPDRFSGHQFPNYSSELNVNALLLGDSALYLCASSLTRPSYEQYFGPGTRLTVT.

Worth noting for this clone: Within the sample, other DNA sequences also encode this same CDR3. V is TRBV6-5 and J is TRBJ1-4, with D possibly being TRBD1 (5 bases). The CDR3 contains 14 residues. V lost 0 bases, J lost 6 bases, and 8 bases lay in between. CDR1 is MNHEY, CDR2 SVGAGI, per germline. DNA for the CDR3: TGTGCCAGCAGTTACTCCCAGGGTTATGAAAAACTGTTTTTT. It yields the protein CASSYSQGYEKLFF.

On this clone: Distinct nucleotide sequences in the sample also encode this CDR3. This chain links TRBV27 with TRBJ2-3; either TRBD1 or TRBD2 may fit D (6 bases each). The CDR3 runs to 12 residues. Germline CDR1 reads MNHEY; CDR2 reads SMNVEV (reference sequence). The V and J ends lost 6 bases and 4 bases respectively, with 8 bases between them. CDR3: CASRGGADTQYF. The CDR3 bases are TGTGCCAGCAGGGGGGGCGCAGATACGCAGTATTTT.

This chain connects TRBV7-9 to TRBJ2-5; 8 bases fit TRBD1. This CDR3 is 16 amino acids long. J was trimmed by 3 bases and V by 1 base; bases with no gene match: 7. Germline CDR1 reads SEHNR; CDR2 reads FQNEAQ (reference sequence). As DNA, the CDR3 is TGTGCCAGCAGCTTAGTCACCCGGGACAGGAAAGAGACCCAGTACTTC. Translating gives CASSLVTRDRKETQYF.

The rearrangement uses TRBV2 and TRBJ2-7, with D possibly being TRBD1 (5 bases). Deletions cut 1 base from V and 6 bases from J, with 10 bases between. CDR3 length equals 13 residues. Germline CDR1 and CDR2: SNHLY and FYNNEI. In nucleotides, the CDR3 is TGTGCCAGCAGTGAAGAAGCAGGGTCCGAGCAGTACTTC. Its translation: CASSEEAGSEQYF.

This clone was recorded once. CDR3 sequence: CASSPPLVLLYNEQFF. The DNA of the CDR3 is TGTGCCAGCAGCCCGCCTCTGGTTCTACTCTACAATGAGCAGTTCTTC. This chain links TRBV7-2 with TRBJ2-1; D unclear. Per germline, CDR1 SGHTA and CDR2 FQGNSA. This CDR3 is built from 16 residues. V gave up 5 bases and J gave up 3 bases, with 17 bases separating them.

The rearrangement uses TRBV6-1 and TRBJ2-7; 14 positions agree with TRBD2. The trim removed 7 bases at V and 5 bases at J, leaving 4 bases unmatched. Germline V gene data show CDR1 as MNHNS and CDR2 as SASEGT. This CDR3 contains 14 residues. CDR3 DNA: TGTGCCAGCACTGCGGGACTAGCGGGAGACGAGCAGTACTTC. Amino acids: CASTAGLAGDEQYF.

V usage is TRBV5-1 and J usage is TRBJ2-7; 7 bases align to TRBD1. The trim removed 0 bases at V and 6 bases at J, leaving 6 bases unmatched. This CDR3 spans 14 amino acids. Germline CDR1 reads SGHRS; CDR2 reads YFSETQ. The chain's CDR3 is CASSLEDRVREQYF. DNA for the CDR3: TGCGCCAGCAGCTTGGAAGACAGGGTCCGCGAGCAGTACTTC.

The CDR3 DNA reads as TGTGCCAGCAGCCCCGTAGTGGCCGCTGAAGCTTTCTTT. This sequence encodes CASSPVVAAEAFF. The chain employs TRBV27 and TRBJ1-1; D remains ambiguous. The CDR3 is 13 residues long. Germline V lookup: CDR1 MNHEY, CDR2 SMNVEV (reference sequence). The V end was cut by 6 bases, the J end by 6 bases, with 14 bases between.

CDR3 sequence (DNA): TGTGCCAGCAGCGTAGAGTTGCGGGGGGCGCCAGTCGGGGAGCTGTTTTTT. Translated, it gives CASSVELRGAPVGELFF. The chain recombines TRBV9 with TRBJ2-2; TRBD2 aligns across 8 bases. Germline CDR1 is SGDLS and CDR2 is YYNGEE. The CDR3 is 17 residues long. With 0 bases clipped from V and 7 bases from J, the junction kept 11 bases outside the gene matches.

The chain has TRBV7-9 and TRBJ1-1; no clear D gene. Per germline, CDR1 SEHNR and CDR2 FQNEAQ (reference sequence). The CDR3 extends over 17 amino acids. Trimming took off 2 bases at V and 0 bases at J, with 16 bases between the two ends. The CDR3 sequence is CASSLNPGQRLNTEAFF. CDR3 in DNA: TGTGCCAGCAGCTTAAACCCAGGCCAGCGGTTGAACACTGAAGCTTTCTTT.

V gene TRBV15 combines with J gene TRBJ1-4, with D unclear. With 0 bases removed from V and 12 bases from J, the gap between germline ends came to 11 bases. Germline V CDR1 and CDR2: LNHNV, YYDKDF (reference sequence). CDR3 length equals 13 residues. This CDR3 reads CATSRDGVLELFF. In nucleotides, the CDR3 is TGTGCCACCAGCAGAGATGGAGTTCTTGAACTGTTTTTT.

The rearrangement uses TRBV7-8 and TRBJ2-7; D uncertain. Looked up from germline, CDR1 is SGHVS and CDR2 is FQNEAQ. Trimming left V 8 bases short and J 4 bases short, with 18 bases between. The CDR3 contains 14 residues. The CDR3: CASGPSLNEYEQYF. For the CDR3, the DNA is TGTGCCAGCGGACCGTCTCTGAATGAATACGAGCAGTACTTC.

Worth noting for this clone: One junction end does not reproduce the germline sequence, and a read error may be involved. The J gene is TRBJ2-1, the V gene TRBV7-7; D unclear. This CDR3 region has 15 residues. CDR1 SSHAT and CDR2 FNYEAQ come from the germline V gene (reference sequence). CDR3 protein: CASSLVVESYNEQFF. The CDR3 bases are TGTGCTAGCAGCTTAGTGGTGGAGTCCTACAATGAGCAGTTCTTC.

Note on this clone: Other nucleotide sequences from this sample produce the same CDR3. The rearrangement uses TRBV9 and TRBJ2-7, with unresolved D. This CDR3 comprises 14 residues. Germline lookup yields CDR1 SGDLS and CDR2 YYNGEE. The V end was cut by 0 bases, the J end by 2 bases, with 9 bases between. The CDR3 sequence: CASSVGDTAYEQYF. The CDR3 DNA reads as TGTGCCAGCAGCGTAGGTGACACAGCCTACGAGCAGTACTTC.

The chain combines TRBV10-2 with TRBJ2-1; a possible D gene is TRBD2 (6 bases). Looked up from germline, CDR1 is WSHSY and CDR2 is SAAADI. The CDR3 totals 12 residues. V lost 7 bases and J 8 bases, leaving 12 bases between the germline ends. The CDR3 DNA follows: TGCGCCAGCATGGCGGGGTCCCATGAGCAGTTCTTC. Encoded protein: CASMAGSHEQFF.

The CDR3 bases are TGTGCCAGCAGCTTAGGAACAGGGATGGGAGACTATGGCTACACCTTC. As protein: CASSLGTGMGDYGYTF. This sequence joins TRBV7-8 and TRBJ1-2; possibly TRBD1 for D (6 bases). The CDR3 consists of 16 residues. V lost 1 base, J lost 3 bases, and 15 bases lay in between. Germline lookup yields CDR1 SGHVS and CDR2 FQNEAQ.

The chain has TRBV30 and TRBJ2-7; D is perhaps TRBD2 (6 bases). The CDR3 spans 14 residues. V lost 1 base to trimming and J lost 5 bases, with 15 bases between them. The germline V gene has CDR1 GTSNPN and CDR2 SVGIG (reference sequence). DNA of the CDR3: TGTGCCTGGAGTGCGGGACTTGGAGCCGACGAGCAGTACTTC. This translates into CAWSAGLGADEQYF. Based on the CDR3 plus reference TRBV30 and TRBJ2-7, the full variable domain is SQTIHQWPATLVQPVGSPLSLECTVEGTSNPNLYWYRQAAGRGLQLLFYSVGIGQISSEVPQNLSASRPQDRQFILSSKKLLLSDSGFYLCAWSAGLGADEQYFGPGTRLTVT.

The CDR3 DNA follows: TGTGCCAGCAGGGGCCTAGCGGGAGTCGTCACCGGGGAGCTGTTTTTT. Translating it yields CASRGLAGVVTGELFF. The gene calls are TRBV27 and TRBJ2-2; TRBD2 agrees at 10 bases. The CDR3 has 16 residues. The ends lost 6 bases at V and 4 bases at J; junction bases unmatched: 8. Germline V gene data show CDR1 as MNHEY and CDR2 as SMNVEV (reference sequence).

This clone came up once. CDR3 nucleotides: TGCGCCAGCAGCTCCCGACTAGGAAAAACCCACGAGCAGTACTTC. Translating it yields CASSSRLGKTHEQYF. This chain connects TRBV5-1 to TRBJ2-7; perhaps TRBD2 as D (6 bases). CDR3 size: 15 residues. CDR1 is SGHRS, CDR2 YFSETQ, per germline. V lost 3 bases and J lost 5, with 18 bases in between.